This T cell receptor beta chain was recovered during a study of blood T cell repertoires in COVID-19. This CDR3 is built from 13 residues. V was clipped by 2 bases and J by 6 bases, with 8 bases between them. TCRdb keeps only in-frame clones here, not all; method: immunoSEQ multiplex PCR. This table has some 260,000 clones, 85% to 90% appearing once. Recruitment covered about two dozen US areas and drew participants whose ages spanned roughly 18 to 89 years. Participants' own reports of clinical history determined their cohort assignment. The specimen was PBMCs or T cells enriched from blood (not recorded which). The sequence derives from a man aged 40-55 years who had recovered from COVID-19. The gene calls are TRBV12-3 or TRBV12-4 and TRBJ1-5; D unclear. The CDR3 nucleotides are TGTGCCAGCAGTTTATTAGAGGGTCAGCCCCAGCATTTT. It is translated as CASSLLEGQPQHF.